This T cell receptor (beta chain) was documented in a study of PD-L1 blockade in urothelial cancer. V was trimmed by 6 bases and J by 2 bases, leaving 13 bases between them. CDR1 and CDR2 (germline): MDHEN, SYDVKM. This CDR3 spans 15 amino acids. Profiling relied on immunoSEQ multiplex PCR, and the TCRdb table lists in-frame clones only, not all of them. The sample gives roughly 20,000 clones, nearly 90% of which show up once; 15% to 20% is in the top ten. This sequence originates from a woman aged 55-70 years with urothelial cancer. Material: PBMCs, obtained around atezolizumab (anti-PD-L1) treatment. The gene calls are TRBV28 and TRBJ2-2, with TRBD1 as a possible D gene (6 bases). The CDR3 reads CASRAGTPNTGELFF. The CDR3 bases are TGTGCCAGCAGGGCCGGGACACCTAACACCGGGGAGCTGTTTTTT.